The 21 T cell receptor beta chains listed next were all sequenced from one sample in a study of CD8 T cells in ankylosing spondylitis. MiXCR, applied by TCRdb to the 5' RACE reads, yields one record per CDR3 protein. The sample includes nearly 350,000 distinct CDR3 sequences, approximately 14% of them seen just once. Material for sequencing was blood, either unsorted or a sorted T cell fraction (not recorded which). The origin of the receptors is a male donor with ankylosing spondylitis or in good health (not recorded which).

The chain joins TRBV24-1 to TRBJ2-3, with no clear D. V lost 3 bases to trimming and J lost 5 bases, with 5 bases between them. Germline assignment: CDR1 KGHDR and CDR2 SFDVKD. This CDR3 spans 12 amino acids. The CDR3 reads CATSDEVDTQYF. The CDR3 DNA reads TGTGCCACCAGTGATGAAGTAGATACGCAGTATTTT.

This clonotype was seen only a few times. V and J are TRBV10-3 and TRBJ2-7; D unclear. This CDR3 is 11 amino acids long. Trimming took 8 bases from V and 0 from J, leaving 5 bases between them. CDR1 and CDR2 (germline): ENHRY, SYGVKD. The CDR3, as DNA: TGTGCCATCGGCAACTCCTACGAGCAGTACTTC. Translating it yields CAIGNSYEQYF.

This chain joins TRBV18 and TRBJ2-1; D may be TRBD1 (5 bases). CDR3 length: 17 residues. Germline CDR1 KGHSH, CDR2 LQKENI. The V and J ends lost 5 bases and 0 bases respectively, with 17 bases between them. The DNA of the CDR3 is TGTGCCAGCTCATCCGCAGGGAAACTCATCTCCTACAATGAGCAGTTCTTC. Protein sequence: CASSSAGKLISYNEQFF.

This chain uses TRBV7-2 with TRBJ2-3; 8 positions agree with TRBD2. There are 14 residues in the CDR3. V was pared by 5 bases and J by 5 bases, with 6 bases of the junction left unmatched. Per the germline V gene, CDR1 is SGHTA and CDR2 is FQGNSA. DNA of the CDR3: TGTGCCAGCAGCGCGGGGGGCGCGTTAGATACGCAGTATTTT. As protein: CASSAGGALDTQYF.

A few counts support this clonotype. The chain is built from TRBV4-1 and TRBJ2-1; 8 bases are shared with TRBD2. Germline values: CDR1 MGHRA, CDR2 YSYEKL. Losses at the gene ends were 7 bases for V and 6 bases for J; bases not matched to a gene: 11. The CDR3 totals 15 residues. DNA of the CDR3: TGCGCCAGCAAATCGAGACGGGAGGGCCTCAATGAGCAGTTCTTC. This gives the protein CASKSRREGLNEQFF.

A few counts support this clonotype. The chain is built from TRBV6-5 and TRBJ2-4; D unclear. V shed 2 bases and J shed 15 bases, with 8 bases lying between them. Germline CDR1 is MNHEY and CDR2 is SVGAGI. CDR3 length equals 10 residues. CDR3 nucleotides: TGTGCCAGCAGTTACCCGTACCTGTACTTC. This gives the protein CASSYPYLYF.

The chain employs TRBV15 and TRBJ2-2, with TRBD1 as a possible D gene (7 bases). Looked up from germline, CDR1 is LNHNV and CDR2 is YYDKDF (reference sequence). The CDR3 runs to 16 residues. Trimming shortened V by 6 bases and J by 5 bases, and 19 bases separated the two germline ends. CDR3 sequence reads: CATSRRGQSMTGELFF. The CDR3 bases are TGTGCCACCAGTCGGAGGGGACAGTCAATGACCGGGGAGCTGTTTTTT.

There are a few counts of this clonotype. The CDR3 protein is CASRSGDLRFF. CDR3 nucleotides: TGTGCCAGCCGATCGGGGGACCTGAGGTTCTTC. The chain combines TRBV11-2 with TRBJ2-1, with a possible D match to TRBD2 (6 bases). Germline assignment: CDR1 SGHAT and CDR2 FQNNGV. The CDR3 contains 11 residues. V lost 8 bases, J lost 15 bases, and 17 bases lay in between.

This clonotype was recorded a few times. This chain uses TRBV3-1 with TRBJ2-5; D is undetermined. This CDR3 region has 14 residues. The germline V gene encodes CDR1 LGHDT and CDR2 YNNKEL (reference sequence). V lost 0 bases and J 7 bases, leaving 12 bases between the germline ends. The CDR3 loop reads CASSQDTPSGTQYF. CDR3 in DNA: TGTGCCAGCAGCCAAGATACGCCGTCCGGGACCCAGTACTTC.

This clonotype was counted a few times. The genes are TRBV5-1 and TRBJ1-3, with D possibly being TRBD1 (6 bases). V lost 3 bases and J lost 3, with 13 bases in between. This CDR3 comprises 15 residues. Germline V lookup: CDR1 SGHRS, CDR2 YFSETQ. The CDR3 coding sequence is TGCGCCAGCAGCTCGGGACAACTAAATGGAAACACCATATATTTT. Translating it yields CASSSGQLNGNTIYF.

This clonotype was seen at least ten times. This chain connects TRBV29-1 to TRBJ2-1; the D is unclear. The CDR3 consists of 14 residues. Trimming pared 0 bases from V and 8 bases from J, leaving 14 bases between. CDR1 and CDR2 from the germline V gene are SQVTM and ANQGSEA. CDR3 bases: TGCAGCGTTGAAGATCCCAGCCTCTGGGATGAGCAGTTCTTC. Its protein product is CSVEDPSLWDEQFF.

Many counts were recorded for this clonotype. V gene TRBV5-1 combines with J gene TRBJ2-7, with a possible D match to TRBD1 (5 bases). Germline CDR1 reads SGHRS; CDR2 reads YFSETQ. V lost 4 bases, J lost 4 bases, and 12 bases lay in between. The CDR3 is made up of 13 amino acids. The CDR3 loop reads CASSALQGYEQYF. For the CDR3, the DNA is TGCGCCAGCAGCGCCCTCCAGGGTTACGAGCAGTACTTC. The variable domain in full, completed from reference TRBV5-1 and TRBJ2-7, reads KAGVTQTPRYLIKTRGQQVTLSCSPISGHRSVSWYQQTPGQGLQFLFEYFSETQRNKGNFPGRFSGRQFSNSRSEMNVSTLELGDSALYLCASSALQGYEQYFGPGTRLTVT.

The chain couples TRBV11-2 to TRBJ2-7; no clear D gene. The CDR3 extends over 14 amino acids. Germline V gives CDR1 SGHAT, CDR2 FQNNGV. V was trimmed by 2 bases and J by 1 base, leaving 9 bases between them. CDR3 DNA: TGTGCCAGCAGCTTAATGGTCTCTTCCTACGAGCAGTACTTC. Translated: CASSLMVSSYEQYF.

This clonotype was counted only a few times. The chain recombines TRBV12-3 or TRBV12-4 with TRBJ2-3; 12 bases match TRBD2. After removal of 6 bases from V and 2 bases from J, the junction contained 6 bases not matched to a gene. This CDR3 contains 16 residues. CDR3 residues: CASSPRTSGITDTQYF. CDR3 coding DNA: TGTGCCAGCAGCCCCCGGACTAGCGGGATCACAGATACGCAGTATTTT.

The V and J genes are TRBV4-1 and TRBJ2-5, with D tentatively TRBD1 (6 bases). V was shortened by 4 bases and J by 0 bases, with 12 bases between the two germline ends. This CDR3 spans 15 amino acids. Germline assignment: CDR1 MGHRA and CDR2 YSYEKL. CDR3 sequence: CASSPGVSYQETQYF. The DNA of the CDR3 is TGCGCCAGCAGCCCAGGGGTTTCGTACCAAGAGACCCAGTACTTC.

Ten or more counts support this clonotype. The CDR3 DNA reads as TGCGCCAGCAGCGGGGCGTACAATGAGCAGTTCTTC. Its translation: CASSGAYNEQFF. The chain employs TRBV5-1 and TRBJ2-1, with D maybe TRBD1 (5 bases). The CDR3 loop spans 12 amino acids. Germline V gene sequence: CDR1 SGHRS, CDR2 YFSETQ. V was trimmed by 4 bases and J by 4 bases, leaving 6 bases between them.

The chain employs TRBV7-9 and TRBJ2-1; TRBD2 agrees at 11 bases. Germline V gives CDR1 SEHNR, CDR2 FQNEAQ (reference sequence). V lost 7 bases, J lost 5 bases, and 10 bases stayed unmatched. This CDR3 comprises 16 residues. The CDR3 is CASTISGTSGDNEQFF. The DNA for the CDR3 is TGTGCCAGCACCATCTCCGGGACTAGCGGCGACAATGAGCAGTTCTTC.

The rearrangement joins TRBV14 to TRBJ1-1; D remains ambiguous. Germline assignment: CDR1 SGHDN and CDR2 FVKESK. The CDR3 covers 16 residues. V lost 1 base and J 2 bases, leaving 14 bases between the germline ends. In DNA, the CDR3 is TGTGCCAGCAGCCAAGCACTTGGGAATGGAAACACTGAAGCTTTCTTT. Protein product: CASSQALGNGNTEAFF.

This clonotype was counted only a few times. The chain has TRBV5-1 and TRBJ2-2; 7 nucleotides line up with TRBD1. Germline CDR1 reads SGHRS; CDR2 reads YFSETQ. The CDR3 spans 16 residues. V trimming: 4 bases; J trimming: 0 bases; junction bases outside the gene matches: 6. This CDR3 reads CASSPRGQPNTGELFF. For the CDR3, the DNA is TGCGCCAGCAGCCCACGGGGACAGCCGAACACCGGGGAGCTGTTTTTT. Combining the CDR3 with reference TRBV5-1 and TRBJ2-2 gives the whole variable domain KAGVTQTPRYLIKTRGQQVTLSCSPISGHRSVSWYQQTPGQGLQFLFEYFSETQRNKGNFPGRFSGRQFSNSRSEMNVSTLELGDSALYLCASSPRGQPNTGELFFGEGSRLTVL.

This clonotype was detected a few times. The CDR3 is CASSGDNSPLHF. CDR3 bases: TGTGCCAGCTCAGGGGATAATTCACCCCTCCACTTT. The chain combines TRBV7-9 with TRBJ1-6; TRBD1 is a possible D gene (6 bases). Germline V gives CDR1 SEHNR, CDR2 FQNEAQ (reference sequence). V was cut by 8 bases and J by 5 bases, with 7 bases left in between. The CDR3 totals 12 residues.

This clonotype appeared a few times. V usage is TRBV3-1 and J usage is TRBJ1-2; a possible D gene is TRBD1 (5 bases). Trimming cost V 0 bases and J 14 bases, with 22 bases left between them. Germline loops: CDR1 LGHDT, CDR2 YNNKEL (reference sequence). The CDR3 length is 15 residues. This CDR3 is CASSQEEGGVPSRTF. CDR3 coding DNA: TGTGCCAGCAGCCAAGAAGAGGGAGGGGTGCCGTCTAGGACCTTC.